The present TCR beta chain was sequenced within a study of OX40 agonist ivuxolimab in advanced cancers. At the level of the study: Hepatocellular carcinoma, melanoma, renal cell or head and neck cancer was diagnosed in the dose-escalation patients. Checkpoint inhibitors had been given previously to around 38% of patients.

The study's findings and limits: Among expanded peripheral T cells, antigen specificity went undetermined.

Researchers took blood at baseline, on cycle 4 day 1, and on cycle 7 day 1. Measured with immunoSEQ multiplex PCR; TCRdb has only the in-frame clones, and not every one. The sample contains about 79,000 clones, 75% to 95% of which appear only once. As to this clone: Antigen specificity is unknown.

CDR1 and CDR2 (germline): GTSNPN, SVGIG (reference sequence). V was pared by 2 bases and J by 2 bases, with 9 bases of the junction left unmatched. CDR3 size: 15 residues. The sequence came from an adult with an advanced solid tumor such as melanoma, head and neck, liver or kidney cancer. The V and J genes are TRBV30 and TRBJ2-7; TRBD1 agrees at 7 bases. The sample consisted of CD4+ or CD8+ T cells sorted from blood, taken in a trial of the OX40 agonist ivuxolimab. The CDR3 protein is CAWSRGGRGAYEQYF. The CDR3, as DNA: TGTGCCTGGAGTCGAGGGGGCAGGGGCGCCTACGAGCAGTACTTC.